The 25 T cell receptor beta chains presented below share a single source sample, sequenced in a study of blood T cell repertoires in COVID-19. Some clones are missing from TCRdb's copy, which holds only in-frame ones; the method was immunoSEQ multiplex PCR. This sample has 270,000 or so clones; about 83% occur once, and the top ten carry more than 8%. Sample: peripheral blood. The receptors were gathered from a woman aged 45-60 years who had recovered from COVID-19.

The CDR3 is CASSEVASSSYEQYF. CDR3 bases: TGTGCCAGCAGCGAAGTAGCGTCCAGCTCCTACGAGCAGTACTTC. This chain joins TRBV9 and TRBJ2-7, with D tentatively TRBD2 (5 bases). CDR3 length equals 15 residues. CDR1 SGDLS and CDR2 YYNGEE come from the germline V gene. Trimming removed 3 bases at V and 0 bases at J, with 13 bases between.

The chain uses TRBV7-2 and TRBJ1-6; D might be TRBD1 (5 bases). V gave up 5 bases and J gave up 3 bases, with 11 bases separating them. The CDR3 has 15 amino acids. CDR1 is SGHTA, CDR2 FQGNSA, per germline. The CDR3 bases are TGTGCCAGCAGCGCGGGACTGGACTATAATTCACCCCTCCACTTT. This sequence encodes CASSAGLDYNSPLHF.

The chain is built from TRBV6-6 and TRBJ1-2, with TRBD1 as a possible D gene (5 bases). CDR3 length equals 17 residues. Germline CDR1 reads MNHNY; CDR2 reads SVGAGI (reference sequence). V lost 5 bases, J lost 4 bases, and 23 bases lay in between. The CDR3 bases are TGTGCCAGCAGTCCGACCTACCCCACAGGAGAAACCTATGGCTACACCTTC. Its protein is CASSPTYPTGETYGYTF.

This clone was counted a few times. The V call is TRBV5-1, the J call TRBJ2-1; tentative D call: TRBD1 (5 bases). The CDR3 sequence is 14 residues long. The germline V gene has CDR1 SGHRS and CDR2 YFSETQ. Trimming pared 3 bases from V and 8 bases from J, leaving 15 bases between. In nucleotides, the CDR3 is TGCGCCAGCAGCTCGCTGCAGGGAAGGGATGAGCAGTTCTTC. Amino acids: CASSSLQGRDEQFF.

CDR3 amino acids: CASSPNVGELFF. CDR3 nucleotide sequence: TGTGCCAGCAGTCCCAATGTGGGGGAGCTGTTTTTT. V and J are TRBV6-2 or TRBV6-3 and TRBJ2-2; D ambiguous. The CDR3 spans 12 residues. V shed 5 bases and J shed 8 bases, with 9 bases lying between them. CDR1 MNHEY and CDR2 SVGEGT come from the germline V gene.

The chain employs TRBV12-3 or TRBV12-4 and TRBJ1-2, with 7 bases that match TRBD1. This CDR3 comprises 13 residues. V trimming: 10 bases; J trimming: 7 bases; junction bases outside the gene matches: 12. CDR3 DNA: TGTGCCACCGCGGTTTCAGGGGGTTTTGGCTACACCTTC. The encoded protein is CATAVSGGFGYTF.

The rearrangement joins TRBV4-2 to TRBJ2-1; a possible D gene is TRBD2 (5 bases). Germline lookup yields CDR1 LGHNA and CDR2 YNFKEQ. The CDR3 covers 19 residues. Trimming pared 0 bases from V and 0 bases from J, leaving 18 bases between. The chain's CDR3 is CASSQDTGLGRISYNEQFF. CDR3 bases: TGTGCCAGCAGCCAAGATACCGGACTGGGCCGGATCTCCTACAATGAGCAGTTCTTC.

CDR3 in amino acids: CASSLGAAGPGGGETQYF. CDR3 sequence (DNA): TGTGCCAGCAGCTTAGGGGCGGCGGGCCCAGGAGGAGGAGAGACCCAGTACTTC. This rearrangement joins TRBV7-7 to TRBJ2-5; tentatively, D is TRBD2 (5 bases). The CDR3 covers 18 residues. With 1 base removed from V and 4 bases from J, the gap between germline ends came to 22 bases. Looked up from germline, CDR1 is SSHAT and CDR2 is FNYEAQ (reference sequence).

V gene TRBV5-5 combines with J gene TRBJ2-7; no firm D call. Trimming cost V 4 bases and J 3 bases, with 14 bases left between them. CDR3 size: 14 residues. CDR1 SGHKS and CDR2 YYEKEE come from the germline V gene (reference sequence). The CDR3 coding sequence is TGTGCCAGCAGCGTAGATCCTAATAACTACGAGCAGTACTTC. This translates into CASSVDPNNYEQYF.

This rearrangement joins TRBV3-1 (or the pseudogene TRBV3-2) to TRBJ2-7, with 9 bases lining up with TRBD2. The junction had 7 bases not matched to a gene; V was cut back by 1 base and J by 3 bases. This CDR3 is built from 16 residues. From germline, CDR1 is LGHDT and CDR2 YNNKEL (reference sequence). The CDR3 protein is CASSQGSSGRIYEQYF. CDR3 sequence (DNA): TGTGCCAGCAGCCAAGGGTCCAGCGGGAGGATCTACGAGCAGTACTTC.

The chain couples TRBV5-4 to TRBJ2-7; the D gene is possibly TRBD1 (6 bases). Trimming left V 4 bases short and J 2 bases short, with 16 bases between. This CDR3 region has 15 residues. CDR1 and CDR2 from the germline V gene are SGHNT and YYREEE (reference sequence). The DNA for the CDR3 is TGTGCCAGCAGCCCGTCGACAGGTGTGACCTACGAGCAGTACTTC. This codes for CASSPSTGVTYEQYF. Variable domain in full (rest from reference TRBV5-4 and TRBJ2-7): ETGVTQSPTHLIKTRGQQVTLRCSSQSGHNTVSWYQQALGQGPQFIFQYYREEENGRGNFPPRFSGLQFPNYSSELNVNALELDDSALYLCASSPSTGVTYEQYFGPGTRLTVT.

This chain links TRBV11-2 with TRBJ2-7; 12 bases line up with TRBD1. J gave up 4 bases and V 5 bases, and 6 bases lay outside the gene matches. The CDR3 spans 15 residues. Germline V gene data show CDR1 as SGHAT and CDR2 as FQNNGV. CDR3 sequence reads: CASSPGQGARYEQYF. In DNA form, the CDR3 reads TGTGCCAGCAGCCCGGGACAGGGGGCGCGGTACGAGCAGTACTTC. Filled out from reference TRBV11-2 and TRBJ2-7, the complete variable domain reads EAGVAQSPRYKIIEKRQSVAFWCNPISGHATLYWYQQILGQGPKLLIQFQNNGVVDDSQLPKDRFSAERLKGVDSTLKIQPAKLEDSAVYLCASSPGQGARYEQYFGPGTRLTVT.

V is TRBV27 and J is TRBJ1-5, with D unclear. CDR1 and CDR2 (germline): MNHEY, SMNVEV (reference sequence). The CDR3 is made up of 15 amino acids. The V end was cut by 2 bases, the J end by 0 bases, with 8 bases between. The CDR3 here is CASSLSRHSNQPQHF. The DNA of the CDR3 is TGTGCCAGCAGTTTAAGCAGACATAGCAATCAGCCCCAGCATTTT.

The J gene is TRBJ2-3, the V gene TRBV4-2; TRBD2 is a possible D gene (5 bases). Trimming shortened V by 4 bases and J by 3 bases, and 20 bases separated the two germline ends. Germline V gene lookup returns CDR1 LGHNA and CDR2 YNFKEQ. The CDR3 is 17 amino acids. CDR3 sequence: CASSPSRGRASTDTQYF. CDR3 DNA: TGTGCCAGCAGCCCGAGTCGGGGTCGTGCGTCAACAGATACGCAGTATTTT.

This chain uses TRBV4-3 with TRBJ2-1, with 8 bases matching TRBD2. Germline V lookup: CDR1 LGHNA, CDR2 YSLEER. The length of the CDR3 is 17 residues. V shed 0 bases and J 5 bases; nucleotides not matched to a gene: 9. In nucleotides, the CDR3 is TGCGCCAGCAGCCAAGATGGGGGACTAGGATCCCACAATGAGCAGTTCTTC. As protein: CASSQDGGLGSHNEQFF.

The chain has TRBV6-5 and TRBJ2-7; D call uncertain. CDR3 length: 13 amino acids. Looked up from germline, CDR1 is MNHEY and CDR2 is SVGAGI. Trimming took off 7 bases at V and 3 bases at J, with 13 bases between the two ends. CDR3 amino acids: CASKHSEVYEQYF. CDR3 nucleotide sequence: TGTGCCAGCAAACATTCAGAAGTCTACGAGCAGTACTTC.

This rearrangement joins TRBV28 to TRBJ1-2; 8 bases line up with TRBD1. This CDR3 has 14 amino acids. The trim removed 6 bases at V and 7 bases at J, leaving 10 bases unmatched. Germline V gene sequence: CDR1 MDHEN, CDR2 SYDVKM. The CDR3 loop is CASRRQGALLGYTF. The CDR3 DNA reads TGTGCCAGCAGGAGGCAGGGGGCACTTCTTGGCTACACCTTC.

V and J are TRBV5-1 and TRBJ1-6; TRBD1 might be the D (5 bases). The CDR3 length is 16 residues. Looked up from germline, CDR1 is SGHRS and CDR2 is YFSETQ. V was shortened by 0 bases and J by 4 bases, with 11 bases between the two germline ends. The CDR3 sequence is CASSLAGGRYNSPLHF. CDR3 bases: TGCGCCAGCAGCTTGGCCGGGGGACGGTATAATTCACCCCTCCACTTT.

The CDR3 protein is CASSPWTSGISSYNEQFF. The DNA of the CDR3 is TGTGCCAGCAGTCCTTGGACTAGCGGGATAAGCTCCTACAATGAGCAGTTCTTC. The chain carries TRBV6-6 and TRBJ2-1, with 12 bases aligning to TRBD2. The CDR3 covers 18 residues. The germline CDR1 and CDR2 sequences are MNHNY and SVGAGI (reference sequence). The junction had 8 bases not matched to a gene; V was cut back by 5 bases and J by 0 bases.

V and J are TRBV24-1 and TRBJ2-1; 16 bases fit TRBD2. Germline assignment: CDR1 KGHDR and CDR2 SFDVKD. With V trimmed by 3 bases and J by 3 bases, 1 base remained unmatched. This CDR3 is built from 17 residues. The DNA for the CDR3 is TGTGCCACCAGTGATGGGACTAGCGGGAGGGTCTACAATGAGCAGTTCTTC. Its protein is CATSDGTSGRVYNEQFF.

J is TRBJ1-2 and V is TRBV6-6; the match to TRBD1 covers 7 bases. J lost 5 bases, V lost 7 bases, and 13 bases had no gene match. The germline gives CDR1 MNHNY, CDR2 SVGAGI (reference sequence). This CDR3 region has 15 residues. The CDR3 loop reads CASKQGGPEAYGYTF. In DNA form, the CDR3 reads TGTGCCAGCAAGCAGGGGGGCCCAGAGGCATATGGCTACACCTTC.

The chain couples TRBV9 to TRBJ2-3, with TRBD1 identical over 10 bases. The V gene end was trimmed by 0 bases and the J gene end by 7 bases; junction bases not matched to a gene: 5. The germline V gene encodes CDR1 SGDLS and CDR2 YYNGEE. The CDR3 totals 15 residues. CDR3 in DNA: TGTGCCAGCAGCGTAGGGGGGACAGGGGAATATACGCAGTATTTT. Translation: CASSVGGTGEYTQYF.

The chain combines TRBV6-5 with TRBJ2-5; tentatively, D is TRBD1 (6 bases). The CDR3 length is 14 residues. V lost 11 bases and J 2 bases, leaving 18 bases between the germline ends. Looked up from germline, CDR1 is MNHEY and CDR2 is SVGAGI. CDR3 sequence (DNA): TGTGCCTGCACCCCAGGGACAACTCAAGAGACCCAGTACTTC. As protein: CACTPGTTQETQYF.

This sequence joins TRBV6-6 and TRBJ2-2; 8 positions agree with TRBD1. Trimming took 4 bases from V and 4 from J; bases not matched to a gene: 2. The V gene's germline CDR1 is MNHNY and CDR2 SVGAGI (reference sequence). The CDR3 is 14 amino acids. The CDR3 is CASSSTGGTGELFF. In nucleotides, the CDR3 is TGTGCCAGCAGTTCCACAGGGGGCACCGGGGAGCTGTTTTTT.

The rearrangement joins TRBV27 to TRBJ2-7; 9 bases match TRBD2. J was trimmed by 3 bases and V by 5 bases; bases with no gene match: 8. CDR1 is MNHEY and CDR2 is SMNVEV in the germline V gene (reference sequence). The CDR3 has 15 amino acids. For the CDR3, the DNA is TGTGCCAGCAGTCTCCGTAGCGGGAGTCTCTACGAGCAGTACTTC. It encodes CASSLRSGSLYEQYF.